Listed below are T cell receptor beta chains from one sample, sequenced in a study of CD8+ T cells in alopecia areata. This table comes from immunoSEQ multiplex PCR, and its TCRdb copy is limited to in-frame clones, with some not included. The data show more than 10,000 clones, with roughly 56% seen just once and under 9.5% held by the top ten. Sequencing was performed on skin, taken at week 0. All receptors come from a human donor with alopecia areata. The CDR3 runs from the conserved cysteine through the conserved F or W. Each record gives: J gene, D gene, CDR3 length, clone size, V gene, CDR3 protein, CDR3 DNA. The D gene is left open where the match is weak. For some rows the clone size is stated as once, few or many, or as a class when expanded; others skip it.

TRBJ1-1	-	14	-	TRBV7-9	CASSLGSGPTEAFF	TGTGCCAGCAGCTTAGGATCAGGACCTACTGAAGCTTTCTTT
TRBJ2-7	TRBD1	12	once	TRBV6-5	CASSLQGDEQYF	TGTGCCAGCAGCCTACAGGGGGACGAGCAGTACTTC
TRBJ1-6	-	16	-	TRBV6-5	CASSYSGFGRHSPLHF	TGTGCCAGCAGTTACTCCGGATTTGGCAGGCATTCACCCCTCCACTTT
TRBJ2-7	-	11	-	TRBV5-6	CASSLADEQYF	TGTGCCAGCAGCTTGGCGGACGAGCAGTACTTC
TRBJ2-7	TRBD1	15	few	TRBV6-1	CASSPHRGRPYEQYF	TGTGCCAGCAGTCCCCACAGGGGGCGACCCTACGAGCAGTACTTC
TRBJ1-1	-	15	-	TRBV7-3	CASSVRGGGGTEAFF	TGTGCCAGCAGCGTCCGCGGCGGGGGAGGAACTGAAGCTTTCTTT
TRBJ2-1	-	15	-	TRBV2	CASSDSESSYNEQFF	TGTGCCAGCAGTGATAGCGAGAGCTCCTACAATGAGCAGTTCTTC
TRBJ1-2	TRBD1	17	few	TRBV11-2	CASSLDFQGGPGDGYTF	TGTGCCAGCAGCTTAGATTTTCAGGGGGGACCTGGAGATGGCTACACCTTC
TRBJ1-2	-	15	-	TRBV7-8	CASSLGGSGAYGYTF	TGTGCCAGCAGCTTAGGAGGGTCGGGCGCTTATGGCTACACCTTC
TRBJ2-2	-	14	once	TRBV7-8	CASSMRDHTGELFF	TGTGCCAGCAGCATGCGGGACCACACCGGGGAGCTGTTTTTT
TRBJ2-7	TRBD1	14	few	TRBV9	CASSVGQGTYEQYF	TGTGCCAGCAGCGTAGGACAGGGAACCTACGAGCAGTACTTC
TRBJ2-3	TRBD1	17	-	TRBV5-6	CASSLGTGGDNRDTQYF	TGTGCCAGCAGCTTGGGGACAGGGGGTGATAATAGAGATACGCAGTATTTT
TRBJ2-2	-	13	-	TRBV6-5	CAVTRFDTGELFF	TGTGCCGTCACCCGGTTCGACACGGGGGAGCTGTTTTTT
TRBJ2-5	-	11	-	TRBV6-1	CASSYRETQYF	TGTGCCAGCAGTTATAGAGAGACCCAGTACTTC
TRBJ2-2	TRBD1	15	-	TRBV7-7	CASSRDRGFAGELFF	TGTGCCAGCAGCAGGGACAGGGGATTCGCCGGGGAGCTGTTTTTT
TRBJ2-1	-	14	-	TRBV6-1	CASNAGTTYNEQFF	TGTGCCAGCAATGCCGGGACAACCTACAATGAGCAGTTCTTC
TRBJ2-1	TRBD1	13	-	TRBV19	CASSMRGLDEQFF	TGTGCCAGTAGTATGAGGGGGCTCGATGAGCAGTTCTTC
TRBJ1-2	-	13	-	TRBV28	CASTVGFSYGYTF	TGTGCCAGCACCGTGGGGTTCTCCTATGGCTACACCTTC
TRBJ2-2	TRBD2	16	-	TRBV7-6	CASAEGTSIITGELFF	TGTGCCAGCGCGGAAGGGACTAGCATTATCACCGGGGAGCTGTTTTTT
TRBJ2-6	-	13	-	TRBV6-4	CASSDSGANVLTF	TGTGCCAGCAGTGACTCTGGGGCCAACGTCCTGACTTTC
TRBJ2-1	TRBD2	16	-	TRBV7-9	CASSSKLSGSYNEQFF	TGTGCCAGCAGCTCTAAACTTAGCGGGAGCTACAATGAGCAGTTCTTC
TRBJ2-7	TRBD2	16	-	TRBV5-1	CASSLAPTSPTYEQYF	TGCGCCAGCAGCTTGGCACCGACTAGCCCCACGTACGAGCAGTACTTC
TRBJ2-7	TRBD1	16	-	TRBV14	CASSQFAGGNSYEQYF	TGTGCCAGCAGCCAATTCGCAGGGGGCAACTCCTACGAGCAGTACTTC
TRBJ2-3	-	13	-	TRBV6-5	CASSLDNTDTQYF	TGTGCCAGCAGTTTAGACAACACAGATACGCAGTATTTT
TRBJ1-1	-	12	-	TRBV6-6	CASSYRQVGGFF	TGTGCCAGCAGTTACCGGCAGGTCGGAGGCTTCTTT
TRBJ2-7	TRBD1	16	few	TRBV11-2	CASSEGGTGMIYEQYF	TGTGCCAGCAGCGAAGGGGGGACAGGGATGATTTACGAGCAGTACTTC
TRBJ1-6	-	14	once	TRBV13	CASSFGQLNSPLHF	TGTGCCAGCAGCTTCGGACAGCTTAATTCACCCCTCCACTTT
TRBJ1-5	TRBD1	17	-	TRBV5-5	CASSLFLGTERNQPQHF	TGTGCCAGCAGCTTGTTTTTAGGGACAGAGCGTAATCAGCCCCAGCATTTT
TRBJ1-5	TRBD1	15	medium-sized	TRBV6-1	CASTSGTGLNQPQHF	TGTGCCAGCACCTCCGGGACAGGGCTAAATCAGCCCCAGCATTTT
TRBJ1-6	-	13	-	TRBV30	CAWSGRVNSPLHF	TGTGCCTGGAGTGGCCGGGTTAATTCACCCCTCCACTTT
TRBJ2-3	TRBD2	19	-	TRBV7-9	CASSSTLIISGSRTDTQYF	TGTGCCAGCAGCTCAACCCTGATAATTAGCGGGTCACGCACAGATACGCAGTATTTT
TRBJ1-1	-	14	-	TRBV5-6	CASVRLEVRTEAFF	TGTGCCAGCGTTAGGTTGGAGGTACGGACTGAAGCTTTCTTT
TRBJ2-1	TRBD2	16	-	TRBV7-9	CASSSGTSGRINEQFF	TGTGCCAGCAGCTCTGGGACTAGCGGGAGGATCAATGAGCAGTTCTTC
TRBJ1-5	-	15	-	TRBV6-5	CASTGTLRDNQPQHF	TGTGCCAGCACTGGGACCCTTAGGGACAATCAGCCCCAGCATTTT
TRBJ2-1	-	15	-	TRBV5-1	CASSLDASSYNEQFF	TGCGCCAGCAGCTTGGACGCCAGCTCCTACAATGAGCAGTTCTTC
TRBJ1-1	TRBD1	13	-	TRBV29-1	CSALRGQNTEAFF	TGCAGCGCACTCAGGGGGCAGAACACTGAAGCTTTCTTT
TRBJ2-7	TRBD1	14	-	TRBV5-1	CASSLGQGENEQYF	TGCGCCAGCAGCTTGGGACAGGGAGAAAACGAGCAGTACTTC
TRBJ2-7	TRBD2	13	few	TRBV6-5	CASSWRTSGEQYF	TGTGCCAGCAGTTGGCGGACTAGCGGGGAGCAGTACTTC
TRBJ1-5	TRBD1	14	-	TRBV11-2	CASSPTGGGQPQHF	TGTGCCAGCAGCCCTACAGGGGGCGGACAGCCCCAGCATTTT
TRBJ1-2	TRBD1	15	-	TRBV6-1	CASSKDRGLDYGYTF	TGTGCCAGCAGTAAAGACAGGGGGCTGGACTATGGCTACACCTTC
TRBJ1-2	TRBD1	14	-	TRBV10-3	CAISTGGPLYGYTF	TGTGCCATCAGTACAGGGGGCCCCCTCTATGGCTACACCTTC
TRBJ2-3	TRBD1	14	few	TRBV29-1	CSVGDRGYTDTQYF	TGCAGCGTTGGGGACAGGGGTTATACAGATACGCAGTATTTT
TRBJ1-2	TRBD1	14	once	TRBV7-9	CASSRSQGADGYTF	TGTGCCAGCAGCCGTTCACAGGGGGCGGATGGCTACACCTTC
TRBJ1-2	-	17	-	TRBV27	CASSLYGRGGPNYGYTF	TGTGCCAGCAGTTTATATGGGAGGGGAGGCCCTAACTATGGCTACACCTTC
TRBJ2-7	-	16	-	TRBV7-9	CAYIASSERGTYEQYF	TGTGCCTATATAGCATCTAGCGAGAGAGGGACCTACGAGCAGTACTTC
TRBJ1-1	-	12	few	TRBV29-1	CSVVSSNTEAFF	TGCAGCGTTGTAAGCTCTAACACTGAAGCTTTCTTT
TRBJ2-7	-	15	-	TRBV7-2	CASSFVGGGTYEQYF	TGTGCCAGCAGCTTTGTGGGGGGAGGCACCTACGAGCAGTACTTC
TRBJ2-6	-	17	-	TRBV5-8	CASGVYIHTKSGQRPDF	TGTGCCAGCGGTGTTTATATCCACACAAAGTCGGGCCAACGTCCTGACTTC
TRBJ2-7	-	13	-	TRBV7-3	CASSYGSCCEQYF	TGTGCCAGCAGCTATGGAAGCTGTTGCGAGCAGTACTTC
TRBJ2-7	-	12	-	TRBV10-3	CAIRQEAYEQYF	TGTGCCATCAGGCAGGAAGCCTACGAGCAGTACTTC
TRBJ2-2	-	15	few	TRBV11-3	CASSLARVGTGELFF	TGTGCCAGCAGCTTAGCTCGTGTCGGGACCGGGGAGCTGTTTTTT
TRBJ1-6	-	17	-	TRBV18	CASSQPSTSSYNSPLHF	TGTGCCAGCTCACAGCCATCGACAAGCTCCTATAATTCACCCCTCCACTTT
TRBJ2-3	-	13	few	TRBV5-4	CASSLYSTDTQYF	TGTGCCAGCAGCCTTTATAGCACAGATACGCAGTATTTT
TRBJ2-5	TRBD2	14	-	TRBV7-8	CASSLGGRGETQYF	TGTGCCAGCAGCTTGGGGGGGAGGGGAGAGACCCAGTACTTC
TRBJ1-3	-	16	-	TRBV28	CASSLWRTASGNTIYF	TGTGCCAGCAGTTTATGGCGGACAGCCTCTGGAAACACCATATATTTT
TRBJ2-2	TRBD1	17	-	TRBV15	CATSRASGTGFAGELFF	TGTGCCACCAGCAGAGCGTCCGGGACAGGGTTTGCCGGGGAGCTGTTTTTT